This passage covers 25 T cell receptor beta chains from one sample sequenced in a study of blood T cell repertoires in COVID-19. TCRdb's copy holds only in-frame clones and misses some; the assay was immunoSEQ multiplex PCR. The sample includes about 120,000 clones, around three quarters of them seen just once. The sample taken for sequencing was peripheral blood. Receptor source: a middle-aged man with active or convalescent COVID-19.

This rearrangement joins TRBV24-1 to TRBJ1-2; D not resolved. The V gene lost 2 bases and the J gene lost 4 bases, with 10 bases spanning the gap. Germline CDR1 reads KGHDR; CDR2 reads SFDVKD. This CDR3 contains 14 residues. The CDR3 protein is CATSDYSGIYGYTF. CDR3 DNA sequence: TGTGCCACCAGTGATTATAGCGGAATCTATGGCTACACCTTC.

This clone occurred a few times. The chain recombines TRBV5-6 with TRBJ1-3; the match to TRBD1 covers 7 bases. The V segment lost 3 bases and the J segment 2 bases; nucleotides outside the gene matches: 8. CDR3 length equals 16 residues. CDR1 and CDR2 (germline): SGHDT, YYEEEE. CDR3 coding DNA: TGTGCCAGCAGCTATGGGGCTGGGACAGCTGGAAACACCATATATTTT. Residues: CASSYGAGTAGNTIYF.

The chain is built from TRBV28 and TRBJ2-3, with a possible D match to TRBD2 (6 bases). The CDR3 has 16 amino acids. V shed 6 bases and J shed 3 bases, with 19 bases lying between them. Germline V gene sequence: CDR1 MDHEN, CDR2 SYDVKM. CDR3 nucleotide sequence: TGTGCCAGCAGATCCCTCCTTGATGGGGGGACAGATACGCAGTATTTT. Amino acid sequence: CASRSLLDGGTDTQYF.

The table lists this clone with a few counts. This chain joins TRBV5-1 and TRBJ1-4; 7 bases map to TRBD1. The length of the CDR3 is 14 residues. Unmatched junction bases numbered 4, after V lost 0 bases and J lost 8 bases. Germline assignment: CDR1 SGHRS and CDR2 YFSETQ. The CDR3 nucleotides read TGCGCCAGCAGCTTGGGACAGGGAAGAGAAAAACTGTTTTTT. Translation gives CASSLGQGREKLFF.

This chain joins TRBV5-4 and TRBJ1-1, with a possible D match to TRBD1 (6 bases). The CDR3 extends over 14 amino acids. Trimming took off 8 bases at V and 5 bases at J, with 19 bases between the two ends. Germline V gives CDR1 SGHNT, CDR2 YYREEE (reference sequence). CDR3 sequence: CARHDPGERTEAFF. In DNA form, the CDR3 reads TGTGCCAGGCACGACCCAGGGGAGAGGACTGAAGCTTTCTTT. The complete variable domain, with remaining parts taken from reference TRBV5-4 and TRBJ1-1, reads ETGVTQSPTHLIKTRGQQVTLRCSSQSGHNTVSWYQQALGQGPQFIFQYYREEENGRGNFPPRFSGLQFPNYSSELNVNALELDDSALYLCARHDPGERTEAFFGQGTRLTVV.

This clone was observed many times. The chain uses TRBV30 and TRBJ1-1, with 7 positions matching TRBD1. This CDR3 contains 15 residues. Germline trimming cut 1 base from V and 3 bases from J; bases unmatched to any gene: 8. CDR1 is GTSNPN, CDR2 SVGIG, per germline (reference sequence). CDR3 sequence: CAWSEIDREDTEAFF. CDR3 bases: TGTGCCTGGAGTGAAATTGACAGGGAGGACACTGAAGCTTTCTTT.

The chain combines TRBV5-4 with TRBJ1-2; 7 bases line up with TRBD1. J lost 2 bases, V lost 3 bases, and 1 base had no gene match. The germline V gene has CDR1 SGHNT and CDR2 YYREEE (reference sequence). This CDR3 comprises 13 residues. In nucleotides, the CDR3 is TGTGCCAGCAGCTCCAGGGGGAACTATGGCTACACCTTC. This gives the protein CASSSRGNYGYTF.

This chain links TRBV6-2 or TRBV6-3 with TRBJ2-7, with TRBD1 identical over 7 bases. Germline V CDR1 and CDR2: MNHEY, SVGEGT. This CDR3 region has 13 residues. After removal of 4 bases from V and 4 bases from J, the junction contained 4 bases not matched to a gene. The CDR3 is CASSLTGLYEQYF. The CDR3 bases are TGTGCCAGCAGTTTGACAGGGTTATACGAGCAGTACTTC.

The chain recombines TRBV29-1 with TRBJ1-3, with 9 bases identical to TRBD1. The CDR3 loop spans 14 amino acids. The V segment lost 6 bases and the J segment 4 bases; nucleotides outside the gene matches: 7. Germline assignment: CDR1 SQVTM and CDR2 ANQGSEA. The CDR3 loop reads CSVKPGTGGNTIYF. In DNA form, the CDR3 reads TGCAGCGTGAAACCCGGGACAGGGGGAAACACCATATATTTT.

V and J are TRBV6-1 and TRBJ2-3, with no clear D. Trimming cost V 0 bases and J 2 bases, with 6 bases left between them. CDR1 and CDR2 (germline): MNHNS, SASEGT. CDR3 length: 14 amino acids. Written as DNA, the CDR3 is TGTGCCAGCAGTGAAGCGAGTGTCACAGATACGCAGTATTTT. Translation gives CASSEASVTDTQYF.

The CDR3 loop is CATSNRQGATEAFF. The CDR3 DNA reads TGTGCCACCAGCAATCGACAGGGGGCGACTGAAGCTTTCTTT. The chain joins TRBV15 to TRBJ1-1; 10 bases agree with TRBD1. The CDR3 sequence is 14 residues long. From germline, CDR1 is LNHNV and CDR2 YYDKDF (reference sequence). The J segment lost 5 bases and the V segment lost 4 bases, leaving 4 bases of the junction unmatched.

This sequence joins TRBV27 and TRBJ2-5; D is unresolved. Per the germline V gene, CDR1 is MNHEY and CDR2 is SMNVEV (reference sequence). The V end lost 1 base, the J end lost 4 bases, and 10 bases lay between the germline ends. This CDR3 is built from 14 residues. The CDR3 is CASSLYRGVETQYF. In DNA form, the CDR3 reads TGTGCCAGCAGTTTATATCGCGGTGTAGAGACCCAGTACTTC.

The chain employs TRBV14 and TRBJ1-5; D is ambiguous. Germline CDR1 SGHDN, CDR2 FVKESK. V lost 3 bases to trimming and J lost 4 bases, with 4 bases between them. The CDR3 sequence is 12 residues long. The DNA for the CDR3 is TGTGCCAGCAGCCACCTAAATCAGCCCCAGCATTTT. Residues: CASSHLNQPQHF.

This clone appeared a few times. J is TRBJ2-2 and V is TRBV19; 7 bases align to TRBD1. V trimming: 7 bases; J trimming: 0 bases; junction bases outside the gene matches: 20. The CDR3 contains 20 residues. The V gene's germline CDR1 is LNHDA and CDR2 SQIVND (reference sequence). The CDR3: CASIESTGNLFHANTGELFF. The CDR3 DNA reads TGTGCCAGTATCGAATCGACAGGGAATCTCTTTCACGCGAACACCGGGGAGCTGTTTTTT.

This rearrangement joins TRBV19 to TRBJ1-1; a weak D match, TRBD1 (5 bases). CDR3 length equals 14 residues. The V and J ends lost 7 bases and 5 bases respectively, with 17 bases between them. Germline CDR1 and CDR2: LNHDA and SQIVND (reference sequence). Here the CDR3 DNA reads TGTGCCAGTACCGGCGGGGCAGGGTGGACTGAAGCTTTCTTT. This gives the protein CASTGGAGWTEAFF.

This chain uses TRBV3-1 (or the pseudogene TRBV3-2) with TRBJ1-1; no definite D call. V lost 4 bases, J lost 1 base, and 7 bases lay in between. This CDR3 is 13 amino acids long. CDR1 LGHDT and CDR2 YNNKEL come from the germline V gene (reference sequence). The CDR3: CASSLDGNTEAFF. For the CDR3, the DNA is TGTGCCAGCAGCCTAGACGGGAACACTGAAGCTTTCTTT.

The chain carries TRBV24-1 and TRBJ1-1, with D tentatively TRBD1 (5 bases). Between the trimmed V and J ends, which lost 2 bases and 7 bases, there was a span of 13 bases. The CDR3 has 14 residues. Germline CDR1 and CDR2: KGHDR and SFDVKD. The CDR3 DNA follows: TGTGCCACCAGTGATTCCGGGGGGAGAGGTGAAGCTTTCTTT. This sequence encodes CATSDSGGRGEAFF.

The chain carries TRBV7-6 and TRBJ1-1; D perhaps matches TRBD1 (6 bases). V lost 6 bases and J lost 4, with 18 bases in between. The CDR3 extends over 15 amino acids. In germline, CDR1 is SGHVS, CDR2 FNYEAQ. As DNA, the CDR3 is TGTGCCAGCAGGGACCCGGGACAATTAGGCACTGAAGCTTTCTTT. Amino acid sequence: CASRDPGQLGTEAFF. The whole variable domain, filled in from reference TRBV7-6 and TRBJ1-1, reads GAGVSQSPRYKVTKRGQDVALRCDPISGHVSLYWYRQALGQGPEFLTYFNYEAQQDKSGLPNDRFSAERPEGSISTLTIQRTEQRDSAMYRCASRDPGQLGTEAFFGQGTRLTVV.

The chain's CDR3 is CASSSRQGVYEQYF. CDR3 DNA sequence: TGTGCCAGTAGTTCTAGACAGGGGGTCTACGAGCAGTACTTC. This chain links TRBV19 with TRBJ2-7; 9 bases fit TRBD1. Germline CDR1 and CDR2: LNHDA and SQIVND (reference sequence). J lost 3 bases, V lost 5 bases, and 5 bases had no gene match. The CDR3 spans 14 residues.

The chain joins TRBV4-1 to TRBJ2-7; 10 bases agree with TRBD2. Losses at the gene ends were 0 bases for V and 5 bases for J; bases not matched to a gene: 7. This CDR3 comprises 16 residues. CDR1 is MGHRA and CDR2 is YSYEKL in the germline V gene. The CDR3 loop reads CASSQDTLGTSDEQYF. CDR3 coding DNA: TGCGCCAGCAGCCAAGATACCCTAGGGACTAGCGACGAGCAGTACTTC.

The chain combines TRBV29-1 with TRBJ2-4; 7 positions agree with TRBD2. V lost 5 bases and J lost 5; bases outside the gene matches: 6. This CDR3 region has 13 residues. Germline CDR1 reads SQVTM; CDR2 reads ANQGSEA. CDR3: CSVRRLAENIQYF. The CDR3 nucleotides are TGCAGCGTTCGCCGGCTAGCGGAAAACATTCAGTACTTC.

The CDR3 DNA sequence: TGCGCCAGCAGCTTACCGGGACAAATAGTGAATGAGCAGTTCTTC. This translates into CASSLPGQIVNEQFF. V and J are TRBV5-1 and TRBJ2-1; TRBD1 might be the D (6 bases). This CDR3 contains 15 residues. CDR1 is SGHRS, CDR2 YFSETQ, per germline. Trimming took 2 bases from V and 7 from J, leaving 16 bases between them.

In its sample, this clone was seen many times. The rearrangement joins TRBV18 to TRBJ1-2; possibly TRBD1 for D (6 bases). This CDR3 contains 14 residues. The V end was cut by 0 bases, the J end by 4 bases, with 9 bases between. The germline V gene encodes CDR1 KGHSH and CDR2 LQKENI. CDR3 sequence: CASSPPNRAYGYTF. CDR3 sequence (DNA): TGTGCCAGCTCACCACCGAACAGGGCCTATGGCTACACCTTC.

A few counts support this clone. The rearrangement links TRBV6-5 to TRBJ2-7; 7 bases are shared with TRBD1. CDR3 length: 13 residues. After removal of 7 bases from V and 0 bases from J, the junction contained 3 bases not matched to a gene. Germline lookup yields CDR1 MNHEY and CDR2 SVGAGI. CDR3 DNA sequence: TGTGCCAGCAACAGGGACAGCTCCTACGAGCAGTACTTC. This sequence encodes CASNRDSSYEQYF.

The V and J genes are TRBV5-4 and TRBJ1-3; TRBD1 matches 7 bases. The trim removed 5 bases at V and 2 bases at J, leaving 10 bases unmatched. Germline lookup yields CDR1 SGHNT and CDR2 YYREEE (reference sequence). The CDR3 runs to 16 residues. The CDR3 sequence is CASSDGTGVPGNTIYF. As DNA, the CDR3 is TGTGCCAGCAGTGACGGTACAGGGGTCCCTGGAAACACCATATATTTT.